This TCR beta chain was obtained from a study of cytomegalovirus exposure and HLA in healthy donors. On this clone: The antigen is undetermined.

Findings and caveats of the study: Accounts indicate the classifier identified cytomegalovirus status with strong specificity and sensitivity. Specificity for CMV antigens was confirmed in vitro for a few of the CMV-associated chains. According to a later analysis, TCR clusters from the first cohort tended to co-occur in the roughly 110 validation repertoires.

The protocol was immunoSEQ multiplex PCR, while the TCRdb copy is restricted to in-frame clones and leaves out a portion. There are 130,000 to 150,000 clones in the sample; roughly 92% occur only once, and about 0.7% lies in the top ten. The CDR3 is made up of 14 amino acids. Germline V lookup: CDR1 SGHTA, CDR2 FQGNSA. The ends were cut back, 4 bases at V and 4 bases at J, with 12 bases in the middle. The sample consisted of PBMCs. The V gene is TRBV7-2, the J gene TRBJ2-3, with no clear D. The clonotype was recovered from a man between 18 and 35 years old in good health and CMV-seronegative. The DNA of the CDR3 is TGTGCCAGCAGCTCACCGAGTGGGCCAGATACGCAGTATTTT. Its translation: CASSSPSGPDTQYF.